By share, the clone carrying this T cell receptor beta chain counts as medium-sized. Its antigen is as yet unknown. V was clipped by 2 bases and J by 4 bases, with 11 bases between them. CDR1 is MNHEY and CDR2 is SMNVEV in the germline V gene (reference sequence). This CDR3 contains 15 residues. This sample stems from a study of T cell clonotyping in hematopoietic cell transplantation. Study-level information: Cytoreduction preceded collection of pretransplant recipient samples. Study-wide points: After transplant, recipient diversity fell while pathologically expanded clonotypes grew through day 180. Few recipient clonotypes overlapped donors; over 95% were de novo at given depth.

Time point indicated: recipient sample about 28 days before transplant, after cytoreduction. Recipient blood drawn about 28 days pretransplant and days 30, 100, 180 after. Sequencing used immunoSEQ multiplex PCR; TCRdb keeps in-frame clones, though not all of them. The sample contains around 21,000 clones, 77% of which appear only once. The sequence was obtained from a man aged 55 to 70 with acute myeloid leukemia. Some clones in this sample may be carry-over from other donors' samples. The sample was peripheral blood mononuclear cells, taken before stem cell transplant. The chain employs TRBV27 and TRBJ2-2; D is possibly TRBD1 (5 bases). The CDR3 DNA is TGTGCCAGCAGTTTAAGATGGGGCAGCACCGGGGAGCTGTTTTTT. It encodes CASSLRWGSTGELFF.